These T cell receptor beta chains were read from a single sample in a study of shared T cell receptors in the human thymus. Libraries were prepared by immunoSEQ multiplex PCR; TCRdb keeps only in-frame clonotypes and omits some of them. The sample yields 700,000 or so clones, 70% to 90% seen once. These data were also reused for a study on human thymus T cells.

The material sequenced was thymocytes. The source of these receptors is a girl younger than two with a congenital heart defect. The CDR3 runs from the conserved cysteine through the conserved F or W. Fields, in order: CDR3 DNA, CDR3 protein, J gene, V gene, D gene, clone size. D genes are given only for firm matches. The size field is filled for only some rows; it gives once, few, many or a size class.

cdr3_nt: TGCAGTGAAAGCCGACAGGGGGTTCGATCGGACACTGAAGCTTTCTTT
cdr3_aa: CSESRQGVRSDTEAFF
j_call: TRBJ1-1
v_call: TRBV29-1
d_call: TRBD1
clone_size: .

cdr3_nt: TGTGCCAGCAGTTCCCCGATCCCGACAGGGGGCCGGGATCAGCCCCAGCATTTT
cdr3_aa: CASSSPIPTGGRDQPQHF
j_call: TRBJ1-5
v_call: TRBV28
d_call: TRBD1
clone_size: once

cdr3_nt: TGTGCCAGTAGGACAGGGGGTTATAGCAATCAGCCCCAGCATTTT
cdr3_aa: CASRTGGYSNQPQHF
j_call: TRBJ1-5
v_call: TRBV19
d_call: TRBD1
clone_size: .

cdr3_nt: TGTGCCAGCAGTGAACCGGACAAGGACACTGAAGCTTTCTTT
cdr3_aa: CASSEPDKDTEAFF
j_call: TRBJ1-1
v_call: TRBV6-1
d_call: .
clone_size: .

cdr3_nt: TGTGCCAGCAGCTTAAGTGGACGGGGCGGCGGGACCTACAATGAGCAGTTCTTC
cdr3_aa: CASSLSGRGGGTYNEQFF
j_call: TRBJ2-1
v_call: TRBV7-2
d_call: .
clone_size: .

cdr3_nt: TGTGCCAGCAGCAAGGTGGGGACTAGCGGGGGTAAAGAGACCCAGTACTTC
cdr3_aa: CASSKVGTSGGKETQYF
j_call: TRBJ2-5
v_call: TRBV21-1
d_call: .
clone_size: .

cdr3_nt: TGCGCCAGCAGCCAAGAAGACGGAGGTGGGTCTGGAGAAAAACTGTTTTTT
cdr3_aa: CASSQEDGGGSGEKLFF
j_call: TRBJ1-4
v_call: TRBV4-1
d_call: .
clone_size: once

cdr3_nt: TGTGCCAGCAGCGTAGGTAACGGGGGGGCCTACGAGCAGTACTTC
cdr3_aa: CASSVGNGGAYEQYF
j_call: TRBJ2-7
v_call: TRBV9
d_call: TRBD2
clone_size: .

cdr3_nt: TGTGCCAGCAGCTTAGCCGCACGGGGACAGGCAGGAGAGTCACCCCTCCACTTT
cdr3_aa: CASSLAARGQAGESPLHF
j_call: TRBJ1-6
v_call: TRBV7-6
d_call: TRBD1
clone_size: .

cdr3_nt: TGCGCCAGCAGCCAAGAGATCCCTTTTGGCAGGGGTGGTACTAATGAAAAACTGTTTTTT
cdr3_aa: CASSQEIPFGRGGTNEKLFF
j_call: TRBJ1-4
v_call: TRBV4-3
d_call: .
clone_size: .

cdr3_nt: TGCGCCAGCAGCCAAAAGGGGATATTCAACTATGGCTACACCTTC
cdr3_aa: CASSQKGIFNYGYTF
j_call: TRBJ1-2
v_call: TRBV4-1
d_call: .
clone_size: .

cdr3_nt: TGTGCCAGCAGTGAAGCGCATAGGAGGGCCGGGGAGCTGTTTTTT
cdr3_aa: CASSEAHRRAGELFF
j_call: TRBJ2-2
v_call: TRBV2
d_call: .
clone_size: once

cdr3_nt: TGTGCCAGCAAAGGGGGATTTCGCATGAACACTGAAGCTTTCTTT
cdr3_aa: CASKGGFRMNTEAFF
j_call: TRBJ1-1
v_call: TRBV28
d_call: .
clone_size: .

cdr3_nt: TGTGCCAGCAGCCTCGTAGCGGGGGGGGAGACCCAGTACTTC
cdr3_aa: CASSLVAGGETQYF
j_call: TRBJ2-5
v_call: TRBV9
d_call: TRBD2
clone_size: .

cdr3_nt: TGTGCCAGCAGCTCCCCCCCTGCGGGGAAAACTGAAGCTTTCTTT
cdr3_aa: CASSSPPAGKTEAFF
j_call: TRBJ1-1
v_call: TRBV7-2
d_call: .
clone_size: .

cdr3_nt: TGCAGTCTCGCGGGGCCCGTTGAAGCTTTCTTT
cdr3_aa: CSLAGPVEAFF
j_call: TRBJ1-1
v_call: TRBV20-1
d_call: .
clone_size: .

cdr3_nt: TGTGCCAGCGGGGACACATATAATTCACCCCTCCACTTT
cdr3_aa: CASGDTYNSPLHF
j_call: TRBJ1-6
v_call: TRBV28
d_call: .
clone_size: once

cdr3_nt: TGCGCTAGCAGTGGGAGTACCGGGGAGCTGTTTTTT
cdr3_aa: CASSGSTGELFF
j_call: TRBJ2-2
v_call: TRBV10-1
d_call: .
clone_size: .

cdr3_nt: TGTGCCAGCAGCGGTCCCCTACCCCAAGAGACCCAGTACTTC
cdr3_aa: CASSGPLPQETQYF
j_call: TRBJ2-5
v_call: TRBV9
d_call: .
clone_size: .

cdr3_nt: TGCGCCAGCAGCCATTTTTCGGGACAGGGCAATCAGCCCCAGCATTTT
cdr3_aa: CASSHFSGQGNQPQHF
j_call: TRBJ1-5
v_call: TRBV4-1
d_call: TRBD1
clone_size: .

cdr3_nt: TGTGCCACCTTGACTAGCGGGGGGGTCACCGGGGAGCTGTTTTTT
cdr3_aa: CATLTSGGVTGELFF
j_call: TRBJ2-2
v_call: TRBV7-2
d_call: TRBD2
clone_size: .

cdr3_nt: TGCGCCAGCAGCTCGTACAGGGGGAACACTGAAGCTTTCTTT
cdr3_aa: CASSSYRGNTEAFF
j_call: TRBJ1-1
v_call: TRBV5-1
d_call: TRBD1
clone_size: .

cdr3_nt: TGTGCCACCAGCCAGGGCTTGAACACCGGGGAGCTGTTTTTT
cdr3_aa: CATSQGLNTGELFF
j_call: TRBJ2-2
v_call: TRBV15
d_call: .
clone_size: .

cdr3_nt: TGTGCCAGCAGCTTAGGCAGGGTGGGTGAGCAGTACTTC
cdr3_aa: CASSLGRVGEQYF
j_call: TRBJ2-7
v_call: TRBV7-9
d_call: .
clone_size: .

cdr3_nt: TGTGCCAGCAGCTCCACAGGGACCAACTATGGCTACACCTTC
cdr3_aa: CASSSTGTNYGYTF
j_call: TRBJ1-2
v_call: TRBV7-4
d_call: .
clone_size: once

cdr3_nt: TGCGCCAGCAGCTTCGGGGAGAACTATGGCTACACCTTC
cdr3_aa: CASSFGENYGYTF
j_call: TRBJ1-2
v_call: TRBV5-1
d_call: .
clone_size: few

cdr3_nt: TGTGCCAGCAGCTTCAGGGAGTACAGGGATAACACCGGGGAGCTGTTTTTT
cdr3_aa: CASSFREYRDNTGELFF
j_call: TRBJ2-2
v_call: TRBV5-6
d_call: .
clone_size: once

cdr3_nt: TGTGCCAGCAGCATAACGGGACATAACATCGGCTACACCTTC
cdr3_aa: CASSITGHNIGYTF
j_call: TRBJ1-2
v_call: TRBV11-2
d_call: .
clone_size: .

cdr3_nt: TGTGCCAGCTCACCTACACCGGGACAGGGTTCATCAAGGGCTAATGAAAAACTGTTTTTT
cdr3_aa: CASSPTPGQGSSRANEKLFF
j_call: TRBJ1-4
v_call: TRBV18
d_call: TRBD1
clone_size: .

cdr3_nt: TGTGCCAGCAGAACCGGGACTCGCAATAAAGAGACCCAGTACTTC
cdr3_aa: CASRTGTRNKETQYF
j_call: TRBJ2-5
v_call: TRBV27
d_call: .
clone_size: .

cdr3_nt: TGTGCCAGCAGTTTATTCCGGGACAGTAGCAATCAGCCCCAGCATTTT
cdr3_aa: CASSLFRDSSNQPQHF
j_call: TRBJ1-5
v_call: TRBV6-5
d_call: TRBD1
clone_size: .

cdr3_nt: TGTGCCAGCGTCCGGGACAGAAGCTACGAGCAGTACTTC
cdr3_aa: CASVRDRSYEQYF
j_call: TRBJ2-7
v_call: TRBV28
d_call: TRBD1
clone_size: .

cdr3_nt: TGTGCCAGCAGCCAAGATCGGGCGGGCCGCATTCCTTTAGCCAAAAACATTCAGTACTTC
cdr3_aa: CASSQDRAGRIPLAKNIQYF
j_call: TRBJ2-4
v_call: TRBV4-2
d_call: .
clone_size: .

cdr3_nt: TGTGCCAGCTCCCCCTCGACTGACTCGGGGAATTCACCCCTCCACTTT
cdr3_aa: CASSPSTDSGNSPLHF
j_call: TRBJ1-6
v_call: TRBV18
d_call: .
clone_size: few

cdr3_nt: TGTGCCAGCAGTTTTCGGCAGGGGCCTACCACCGGGGAGCTGTTTTTT
cdr3_aa: CASSFRQGPTTGELFF
j_call: TRBJ2-2
v_call: TRBV28
d_call: .
clone_size: .

cdr3_nt: TGTGCCAGCAGCGTACGGGGGGCCGAACCCCGGGAAACCGGGGAGCTGTTTTTT
cdr3_aa: CASSVRGAEPRETGELFF
j_call: TRBJ2-2
v_call: TRBV9
d_call: .
clone_size: .

cdr3_nt: TGTGCCAGCAGCTCCTCACCTCGGACTGGAGAGTGGGGCACTGAAGCTTTCTTT
cdr3_aa: CASSSSPRTGEWGTEAFF
j_call: TRBJ1-1
v_call: TRBV7-3
d_call: .
clone_size: once

cdr3_nt: TGTGCCAGCAGCTTAGATGGGGCAGGGGGTAACTATGGCTACACCTTC
cdr3_aa: CASSLDGAGGNYGYTF
j_call: TRBJ1-2
v_call: TRBV7-9
d_call: TRBD1
clone_size: once

cdr3_nt: TGTGCCAGCACCGACAGGGGTTTGAAAGGCGGTTCTGGAAAACTGTTTTTT
cdr3_aa: CASTDRGLKGGSGKLFF
j_call: TRBJ1-4
v_call: TRBV5-6
d_call: TRBD1
clone_size: .

cdr3_nt: TGCAGCGTCCGACACCTCTATGGCTACACCTTC
cdr3_aa: CSVRHLYGYTF
j_call: TRBJ1-2
v_call: TRBV29-1
d_call: .
clone_size: .

cdr3_nt: TGTGCCAACACACGGCCGGGACAGGTTAACTATGGCTACACCTTC
cdr3_aa: CANTRPGQVNYGYTF
j_call: TRBJ1-2
v_call: TRBV25-1
d_call: TRBD1
clone_size: .

cdr3_nt: TGTGCCAGTAGTATTGAGTCGGGGTCCTATGGCTACACCTTC
cdr3_aa: CASSIESGSYGYTF
j_call: TRBJ1-2
v_call: TRBV19
d_call: .
clone_size: .